This T cell receptor (beta chain) was recovered during a study of blood T cell repertoires in COVID-19 (dated by TCRdb to 2018 to 2021). Study-level background: Samples covering the acute and convalescent phases of COVID-19 were provided by collaborators in the United States, Italy and Spain. Nearly every sample came with metadata listing a de-identified subject ID, COVID-19 status, age in years and sex. Where available, HLA class I and class II types were obtained from metadata supplied by the sample provider rather than from assay-based typing. The repertoires were made available in a free public database intended to serve as a resource for research on the immune response to SARS-CoV-2. The samples were drawn from the first 160 participants of the ongoing ImmuneRACE study and from 1,254 subjects provided by 6 global collaborators. Subjects who had been exposed to COVID-19, were actively infected with it, or had recovered from it provided the deeply sampled blood TCRbeta repertoires that made up the dataset. The material from the prospective study consisted of cDNA or gDNA derived from T cells, B-cell-depleted T cells, or PBMCs.

The immunoSEQ Assay, a bias-controlled multiplex PCR, was used to amplify TCRbeta CDR3 regions from genomic DNA. Regarding the original processing steps: The number of nucleated cells in each sample was estimated by amplification of reference gene primers within the assay. To quantify the absolute abundance of each unique TCRbeta CDR3 rearrangement, sequence reads were collapsed and filtered. Productive Simpson clonality was computed per sample as the square root of Simpson's diversity index over productive rearrangements. In TCRdb, the immuneACCESS table is reduced to in-frame sequences with V and J assigned. These tables do not hold every clone; where another copy was compared, an unresolved V gene accounts for under half, and the others remain unexplained. D and trimming were read from the DNA, whereas the V and J calls and clone size are those reported in that table. Recorded for this sample are approximately 270,000 clones; about 89% of them occurred a single time. The top ten hold approximately 1.3% of the sample.

Based on the germline V gene, the CDR1 and CDR2 sequences are MNHEY and SVGAGI. V and J are trimmed by 2 bases and 4 bases, and the gene matches miss 5 bases of the junction. The CDR3 goes from the cysteine to the phenylalanine over 15 residues. Just the 45-base CDR3 DNA is kept, in frame starting at base 1. Notes on this clone: Its recognized antigen is unknown. No base qualities exist here, and no much larger clone lies one base off it.

Participants in the prospective study were aged roughly 18 to 90 years, lived in over 20 United States geographic areas, and enrolled through a virtual design. To assign participants to cohorts, the prospective study relied on clinical history that participants themselves reported in a screening survey and a study questionnaire. In the prospective study, mobile phlebotomists collected whole blood, serum and a nasopharyngeal or oropharyngeal swab from each participant. Prospective study participants could optionally give additional blood draws and questionnaires over an approximately two-month period. Before DNA extraction, prospective study blood samples were shipped either frozen or at room temperature. Study-level results and caveats: Clinical and demographic metadata were provided uncurated, with the amount varying by source and participant.

The sequenced material came from PBMCs or T cells enriched from blood (not recorded which). Recombination joined TRBV6-5 with TRBJ2-3, with 8 bases in between that match TRBD2. This clonotype was sampled from a human donor in a cohort exposed to, infected with or recovered from COVID-19 (not recorded which). The donor label of this sample is uncertain. Here is the DNA: TGTGCCAGCAGTTACGAGGCGGGGGGAGCAGATACGCAGTATTTT. This codes for CASSYEAGGADTQYF.